The rows below give T cell receptor beta chains drawn from one sample of a study of T cells after yellow fever vaccination. TCRdb redid the calling of the 5' RACE reads with MiXCR, one entry per CDR3 protein. The sample gives about 210,000 distinct CDR3 sequences, roughly 3.3% of which show up once; around 3% is in the top ten. The specimen comprised CD4+ T cells sorted from PBMCs, sampled 10 days after the yellow fever booster vaccination. Source of these receptors: a man aged 18 to 30 who received the YFV17D yellow fever vaccine. CDR3s include the opening cysteine and the closing phenylalanine or tryptophan. A D gene is named only where the DNA matches it firmly. Only some rows state a clone size, as once, few, many or a class for expanded clones.

TRBD2 many TRBJ2-5 TRBV7-3 TGTGCCAGCAGCCCCGCCGGACTAGAACAAGAGACCCAGTACTTC CASSPAGLEQETQYF
- few TRBJ1-2 TRBV15 TGTGCCACCAGCAGAAGTCCGGGCGACTATGGCTACACCTTC CATSRSPGDYGYTF
- - TRBJ1-1 TRBV10-3 TGTGCCATCAGTGAGTCGGTGCTTGGGGCTGAAGCTTTCTTT CAISESVLGAEAFF
- many TRBJ1-6 TRBV6-2/TRBV6-3 TGTGCCAGCAGTTACGGGTCTCATAATTCACCCCTCCACTTT CASSYGSHNSPLHF
TRBD1 few TRBJ1-2 TRBV7-2 TGTGCCAGCAGCAAGGGGGCCTATGGCTACACCTTC CASSKGAYGYTF
TRBD1 - TRBJ2-1 TRBV7-3 TGTGCCAGCAGCCCGACAGGGACCAACAATGAGCAGTTCTTC CASSPTGTNNEQFF
- few TRBJ2-2 TRBV7-2 TGTGCCAGCAGCTCCGTGGCGAACACCGGGGAGCTGTTTTTT CASSSVANTGELFF
- - TRBJ1-3 TRBV6-5 TGTGCCAGCAGTTACTCTGGCGCAAGGACTGGAAACACCATATATTTT CASSYSGARTGNTIYF
TRBD1 many TRBJ2-2 TRBV7-2 TGTGCCAGCAGCTTTGACAGGGCCGGGGAGCTGTTTTTT CASSFDRAGELFF
- - TRBJ1-1 TRBV12-2 TGTGCAAGTCGCAAACCAGTAGAAATGAACACTGAAGCTTTCTTT CASRKPVEMNTEAFF
TRBD1 many TRBJ1-1 TRBV5-1 TGCGCCAGCAGCTTGGCCTCGGGGGGGGCAGGGGGCACTGAAGCTTTCTTT CASSLASGGAGGTEAFF
- many TRBJ2-1 TRBV29-1 TGCAGCGTTTCCTTAGGACAGGAGCAGTTCTTC CSVSLGQEQFF
- - TRBJ1-1 TRBV6-5 TGTGCCAGCAGTTACGGAGGGGTCCTTGGGACTGAAGCTTTGTTT CASSYGGVLGTEALF
TRBD1 many TRBJ1-2 TRBV7-9 TGTGCCAGCAGCACCCAGAGGGGACAGAATAACTATGGCTACACCTTC CASSTQRGQNNYGYTF
TRBD1 many TRBJ1-6 TRBV9 TGTGCCAGCAGCGGACAGGGGAATTCACCCCTCCACTTT CASSGQGNSPLHF
- many TRBJ1-5 TRBV6-2/TRBV6-3 TGTGCCAGCAGTTATAACAGGGATCAGCCCCAGCATTTT CASSYNRDQPQHF
- many TRBJ1-2 TRBV6-5 TGTGCCAGCAGCACCCATTCGACAGGCAACTATGGCTACACCTTC CASSTHSTGNYGYTF
- many TRBJ2-2 TRBV10-3 TGTGCCATCAGTGAGAAGGGGGGTGACACCGGGGAGCTGTTTTTT CAISEKGGDTGELFF
- - TRBJ2-5 TRBV7-2 TGTGCCAGCAGCTTTCAGGGGAGAGAGACCCAGTACTTC CASSFQGRETQYF